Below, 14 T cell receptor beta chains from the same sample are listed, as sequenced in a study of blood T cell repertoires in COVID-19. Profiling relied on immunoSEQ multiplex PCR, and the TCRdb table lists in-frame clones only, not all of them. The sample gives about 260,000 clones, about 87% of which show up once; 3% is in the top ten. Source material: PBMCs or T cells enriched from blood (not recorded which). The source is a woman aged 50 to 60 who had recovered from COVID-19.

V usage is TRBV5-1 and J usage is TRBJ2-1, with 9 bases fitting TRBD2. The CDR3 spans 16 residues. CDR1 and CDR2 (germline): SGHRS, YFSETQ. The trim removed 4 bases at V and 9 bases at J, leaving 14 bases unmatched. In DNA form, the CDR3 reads TGCGCCAGCAGCCCTAGCCCTAGCGGGGAAGGGGGTGAGCAGTTCTTC. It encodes CASSPSPSGEGGEQFF.

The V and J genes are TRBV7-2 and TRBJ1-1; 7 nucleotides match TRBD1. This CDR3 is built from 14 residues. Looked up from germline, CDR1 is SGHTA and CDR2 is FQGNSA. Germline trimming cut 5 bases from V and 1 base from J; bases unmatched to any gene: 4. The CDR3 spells CASSHGTANTEAFF. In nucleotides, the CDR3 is TGTGCCAGCAGCCACGGGACAGCGAACACTGAAGCTTTCTTT.

CDR3 amino acids: CASRSTGNQGIAYGYTF. Written as DNA, the CDR3 is TGTGCCAGCAGATCCACCGGAAACCAGGGAATCGCCTATGGCTACACCTTC. The chain has TRBV27 and TRBJ1-2; D might be TRBD1 (5 bases). CDR1 is MNHEY and CDR2 is SMNVEV in the germline V gene (reference sequence). Trimming took 6 bases from V and 4 from J, leaving 24 bases between them. CDR3 length: 17 residues.

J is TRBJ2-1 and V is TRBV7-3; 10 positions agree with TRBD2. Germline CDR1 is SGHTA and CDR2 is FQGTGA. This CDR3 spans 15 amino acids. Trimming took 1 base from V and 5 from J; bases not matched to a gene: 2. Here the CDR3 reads CASSLMLAGDNEQFF. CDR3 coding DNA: TGTGCCAGCAGCTTAATGCTAGCGGGAGACAATGAGCAGTTCTTC.

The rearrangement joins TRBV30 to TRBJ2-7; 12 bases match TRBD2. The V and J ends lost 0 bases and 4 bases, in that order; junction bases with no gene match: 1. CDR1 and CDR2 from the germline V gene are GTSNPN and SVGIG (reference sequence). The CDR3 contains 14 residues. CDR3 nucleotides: TGTGCCTGGAGTGTAGGGACTAGCGGGTACGAGCAGTACTTC. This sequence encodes CAWSVGTSGYEQYF. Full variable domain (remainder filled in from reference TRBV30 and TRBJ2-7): SQTIHQWPATLVQPVGSPLSLECTVEGTSNPNLYWYRQAAGRGLQLLFYSVGIGQISSEVPQNLSASRPQDRQFILSSKKLLLSDSGFYLCAWSVGTSGYEQYFGPGTRLTVT.

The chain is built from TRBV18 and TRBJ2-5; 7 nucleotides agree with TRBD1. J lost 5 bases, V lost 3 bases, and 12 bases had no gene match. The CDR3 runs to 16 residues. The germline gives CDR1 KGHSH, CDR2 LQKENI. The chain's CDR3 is CASSPLGQASGETQYF. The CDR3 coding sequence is TGTGCCAGCTCACCCTTAGGACAGGCTTCGGGGGAGACCCAGTACTTC.

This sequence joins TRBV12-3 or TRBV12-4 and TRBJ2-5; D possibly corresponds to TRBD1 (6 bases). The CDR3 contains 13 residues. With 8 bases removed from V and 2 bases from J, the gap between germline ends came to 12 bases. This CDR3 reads CASVQGSQETQYF. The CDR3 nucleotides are TGTGCCAGCGTACAGGGATCTCAAGAGACCCAGTACTTC.

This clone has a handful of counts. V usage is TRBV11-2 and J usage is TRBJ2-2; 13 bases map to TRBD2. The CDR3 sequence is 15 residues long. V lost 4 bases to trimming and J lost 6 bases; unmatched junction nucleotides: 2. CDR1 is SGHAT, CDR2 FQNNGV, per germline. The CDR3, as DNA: TGTGCCAGCAGCTGGACTAGCGGGAGTGCCGGGGAGCTGTTTTTT. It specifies CASSWTSGSAGELFF.

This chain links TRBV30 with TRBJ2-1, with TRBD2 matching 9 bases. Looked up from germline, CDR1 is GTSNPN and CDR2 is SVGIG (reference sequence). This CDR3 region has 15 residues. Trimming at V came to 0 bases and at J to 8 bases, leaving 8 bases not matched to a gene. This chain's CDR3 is CAWSVPSGIMYEQFF. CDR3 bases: TGTGCCTGGAGTGTACCTAGCGGGATCATGTATGAGCAGTTCTTC. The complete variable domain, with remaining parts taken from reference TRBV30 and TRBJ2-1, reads SQTIHQWPATLVQPVGSPLSLECTVEGTSNPNLYWYRQAAGRGLQLLFYSVGIGQISSEVPQNLSASRPQDRQFILSSKKLLLSDSGFYLCAWSVPSGIMYEQFFGPGTRLTVL.

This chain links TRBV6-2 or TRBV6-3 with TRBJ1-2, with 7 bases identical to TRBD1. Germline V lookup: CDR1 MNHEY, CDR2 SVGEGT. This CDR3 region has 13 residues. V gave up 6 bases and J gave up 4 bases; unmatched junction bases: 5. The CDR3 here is CASSPGQRYGYTF. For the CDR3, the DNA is TGTGCCAGCAGCCCGGGACAGCGCTATGGCTACACCTTC.

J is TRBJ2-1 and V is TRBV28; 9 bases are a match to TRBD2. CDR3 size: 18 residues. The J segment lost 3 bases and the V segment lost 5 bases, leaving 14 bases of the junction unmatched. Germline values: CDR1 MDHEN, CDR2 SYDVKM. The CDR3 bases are TGTGCCAGCAGTCCGTACTCCCCACTAGCGGGTTTCTACAATGAGCAGTTCTTC. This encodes CASSPYSPLAGFYNEQFF.

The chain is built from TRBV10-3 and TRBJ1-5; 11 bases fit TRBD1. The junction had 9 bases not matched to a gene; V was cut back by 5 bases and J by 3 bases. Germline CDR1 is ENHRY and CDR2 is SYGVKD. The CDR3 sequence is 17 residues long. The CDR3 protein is CAISNRDRGFTNQPQHF. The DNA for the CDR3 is TGTGCCATCAGTAACCGGGACAGGGGGTTTACCAATCAGCCCCAGCATTTT.

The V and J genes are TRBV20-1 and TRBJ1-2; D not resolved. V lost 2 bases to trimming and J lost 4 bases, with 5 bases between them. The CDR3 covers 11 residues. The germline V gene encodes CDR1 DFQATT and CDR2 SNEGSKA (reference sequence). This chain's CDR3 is CSARHSYGYTF. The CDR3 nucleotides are TGCAGTGCTAGACATTCCTATGGCTACACCTTC.

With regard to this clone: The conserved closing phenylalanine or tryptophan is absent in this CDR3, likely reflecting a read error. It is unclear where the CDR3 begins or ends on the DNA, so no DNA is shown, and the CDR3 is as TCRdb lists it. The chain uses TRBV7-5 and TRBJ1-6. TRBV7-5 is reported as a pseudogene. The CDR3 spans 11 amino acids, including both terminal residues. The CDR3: CARSLKGTTRL.